Listed here are 15 T cell receptor beta chains from one sample, sequenced in a study of shared clonotypes between healthy human individuals. Sequenced by immunoSEQ multiplex PCR; TCRdb stores in-frame clones only, minus some. Of around 2.5 million clones listed, under 95% are singletons. The sample taken for sequencing was naive CD4+ T cells from PBMCs. Subset specified: CD45RA+ positively selected. These receptors were obtained from a man younger than 35 in good health. Some clones in this sample may be carry-over from other donors' samples.

The chain is built from TRBV5-1 and TRBJ1-4; 7 bases agree with TRBD1. The J segment lost 8 bases and the V segment lost 1 base, leaving 5 bases of the junction unmatched. There are 14 residues in the CDR3. Germline values: CDR1 SGHRS, CDR2 YFSETQ. The CDR3 sequence is CASSLQGVWEKLFF. As DNA, the CDR3 is TGCGCCAGCAGCTTGCAGGGGGTATGGGAAAAACTGTTTTTT.

The table lists this clone with a count of one. This chain links TRBV15 with TRBJ2-1, with a weak D call TRBD1 (5 bases). Germline V gene lookup returns CDR1 LNHNV and CDR2 YYDKDF (reference sequence). The V gene lost 6 bases and the J gene lost 6 bases, with 18 bases spanning the gap. The CDR3 has 15 amino acids. The CDR3 here is CATSSYRPPSNEQFF. The CDR3, as DNA: TGTGCCACCAGTTCCTACAGGCCACCCAGCAATGAGCAGTTCTTC.

The rearrangement joins TRBV7-2 to TRBJ2-1; 9 bases align to TRBD2. The CDR3 sequence is 17 residues long. Germline V gene sequence: CDR1 SGHTA, CDR2 FQGNSA. Trimming at V came to 4 bases and at J to 5 bases, leaving 12 bases not matched to a gene. CDR3 in DNA: TGTGCCAGCAGCTCATCTCGCGCGGGAGGGCGAAACAATGAGCAGTTCTTC. Amino acid sequence: CASSSSRAGGRNNEQFF.

On this clone: This sample also contains other DNA sequences that code for the same CDR3. The V gene is TRBV5-1, the J gene TRBJ2-1, with 13 bases identical to TRBD2. The CDR3 runs to 15 residues. V shed 4 bases and J 10 bases; nucleotides not matched to a gene: 8. From germline, CDR1 is SGHRS and CDR2 YFSETQ. In nucleotides, the CDR3 is TGCGCCAGCAGCCTAGGACTAGCGGGAGATGGCGAGCAGTTCTTC. Translated, it gives CASSLGLAGDGEQFF.

The V call is TRBV7-6, the J call TRBJ2-7; the match to TRBD2 covers 12 bases. Trimming cost V 4 bases and J 2 bases; bases outside gene matches: 3. The CDR3 spans 15 residues. Germline CDR1 reads SGHVS; CDR2 reads FNYEAQ. CDR3 region: CASSSTSGRTYEQYF. In nucleotides, the CDR3 is TGTGCCAGCAGCTCAACTAGCGGGAGGACCTACGAGCAGTACTTC.

This clone was seen a handful of times. The sample carries other DNA sequences with the same CDR3. The CDR3 sequence is CASSRQENTEAFF. CDR3 nucleotides: TGTGCCAGCAGCCGACAGGAGAACACTGAAGCTTTCTTT. V gene TRBV14 combines with J gene TRBJ1-1; D is perhaps TRBD1 (6 bases). The CDR3 has 13 amino acids. Germline V lookup: CDR1 SGHDN, CDR2 FVKESK. V shed 4 bases and J shed 1 base, with 7 bases lying between them.

The CDR3 protein is CATRQGVLEETQYF. The CDR3 nucleotides are TGTGCCACGAGACAGGGGGTATTGGAAGAGACCCAGTACTTC. The chain carries TRBV6-5 and TRBJ2-5; TRBD1 matches 9 bases. Trimming at V came to 10 bases and at J to 3 bases, leaving 9 bases not matched to a gene. CDR3 length equals 14 residues. Germline-derived CDR1 and CDR2 are MNHEY and SVGAGI.

The V call is TRBV7-6, the J call TRBJ1-4; D is ambiguous. CDR3 size: 15 residues. Trimming cost V 3 bases and J 4 bases, with 12 bases left between them. Germline V gene data show CDR1 as SGHVS and CDR2 as FNYEAQ. The CDR3 reads CASSFEARINEKLFF. The CDR3, as DNA: TGTGCCAGCAGCTTCGAAGCCAGGATTAATGAAAAACTGTTTTTT. The full variable domain, rest sourced from reference TRBV7-6 and TRBJ1-4, is GAGVSQSPRYKVTKRGQDVALRCDPISGHVSLYWYRQALGQGPEFLTYFNYEAQQDKSGLPNDRFSAERPEGSISTLTIQRTEQRDSAMYRCASSFEARINEKLFFGSGTQLSVL.

The chain carries TRBV7-3 and TRBJ2-6; D remains ambiguous. This CDR3 is built from 13 residues. Germline assignment: CDR1 SGHTA and CDR2 FQGTGA. Between the trimmed V and J ends, which lost 10 bases and 0 bases, there was a span of 7 bases. CDR3 DNA: TGTGCCACCAGAGGCTCTGGGGCCAACGTCCTGACTTTC. As protein: CATRGSGANVLTF.

The chain is built from TRBV5-1 and TRBJ1-1, with D maybe TRBD1 (5 bases). This CDR3 comprises 17 residues. V was pared by 0 bases and J by 5 bases, with 20 bases between. Germline values: CDR1 SGHRS, CDR2 YFSETQ. The CDR3 loop is CASSLAESGAAGTEAFF. Written as DNA, the CDR3 is TGCGCCAGCAGCTTGGCGGAATCTGGGGCCGCGGGGACTGAAGCTTTCTTT.

V usage is TRBV7-3 and J usage is TRBJ1-1; D not certain. The V gene's germline CDR1 is SGHTA and CDR2 FQGTGA. The V end lost 6 bases, the J end lost 4 bases, and 15 bases lay between the germline ends. The CDR3 runs to 14 residues. The CDR3 loop is CASRDGPSATEAFF. Here the CDR3 DNA reads TGTGCCAGCAGAGACGGACCCAGTGCCACTGAAGCTTTCTTT. Based on the CDR3 plus reference TRBV7-3 and TRBJ1-1, the full variable domain is GAGVSQTPSNKVTEKGKYVELRCDPISGHTALYWYRQSLGQGPEFLIYFQGTGAADDSGLPNDRFFAVRPEGSVSTLKIQRTERGDSAVYLCASRDGPSATEAFFGQGTRLTVV.

The chain carries TRBV6-6 and TRBJ1-5; D is perhaps TRBD1 (5 bases). V gave up 5 bases and J gave up 7 bases, with 12 bases separating them. In germline, CDR1 is MNHNY, CDR2 SVGAGI (reference sequence). The CDR3 extends over 13 amino acids. The CDR3, as DNA: TGTGCCAGCAGTGACAGCACTGCCCAGCCCCAGCATTTT. It encodes CASSDSTAQPQHF.

This clone was recorded once. The chain carries TRBV7-9 and TRBJ2-1; the match to TRBD2 covers 10 bases. The CDR3 runs 15 residues. V gave up 2 bases and J gave up 7 bases; unmatched junction bases: 5. Germline V lookup: CDR1 SEHNR, CDR2 FQNEAQ (reference sequence). The CDR3 DNA is TGTGCCAGCAGCTTAAGGCTAGCGGGGGCTAATGAGCAGTTCTTC. Residues: CASSLRLAGANEQFF.

The J gene is TRBJ1-5, the V gene TRBV19; D ambiguous. Trimming took 5 bases from V and 3 from J, leaving 20 bases between them. This CDR3 is built from 17 residues. Germline assignment: CDR1 LNHDA and CDR2 SQIVND (reference sequence). The CDR3 loop reads CASSPWNRPGPNQPQHF. In DNA form, the CDR3 reads TGTGCCAGTAGTCCATGGAACCGACCGGGCCCCAATCAGCCCCAGCATTTT.

This clone appeared a single time. CDR3 sequence (DNA): TGTGCCAGCAGCTTGGTAGGGACAGGGTCTAGGGAGACCCAGTACTTC. It encodes CASSLVGTGSRETQYF. The chain has TRBV5-4 and TRBJ2-5; 9 bases match TRBD1. Germline V lookup: CDR1 SGHNT, CDR2 YYREEE (reference sequence). The CDR3 consists of 16 residues. The V gene end was trimmed by 0 bases and the J gene end by 5 bases; junction bases not matched to a gene: 8.